What follows are 29 T cell receptor beta chains derived from one specimen sequenced in a study of tumor-infiltrating lymphocytes in localized non-small cell lung cancer. Here immunoSEQ multiplex PCR was the method, and the copy in TCRdb shows in-frame clones only, minus some. This table has about 12,000 clones, around 86% appearing once. The material sequenced was lung tumor tissue. Receptor source: a human donor with non-small cell lung cancer.

The chain uses TRBV5-8 and TRBJ2-5; D may be TRBD1 or TRBD2 (5 bases each). CDR3 length equals 16 residues. V gave up 3 bases and J gave up 5 bases, with 20 bases separating them. Germline CDR1 and CDR2: SGHTS and YDEGEE. The CDR3 bases are TGTGCCAGCAGCTCGATGCAGGGTGGGAGCTTGGAGACCCAGTACTTC. Translating it yields CASSSMQGGSLETQYF.

The chain uses TRBV2 and TRBJ2-7, with a weak D call TRBD1 (6 bases). V gave up 3 bases and J gave up 3 bases, with 9 bases separating them. This CDR3 comprises 13 residues. Germline V gives CDR1 SNHLY, CDR2 FYNNEI. The chain's CDR3 is CASSERTVYEQYF. CDR3 nucleotide sequence: TGTGCCAGCAGTGAGAGGACAGTCTACGAGCAGTACTTC.

The chain uses TRBV5-8 and TRBJ2-1; TRBD2 might be the D (5 bases). The CDR3 loop spans 12 amino acids. Germline V gene lookup returns CDR1 SGHTS and CDR2 YDEGEE. The ends were cut back, 1 base at V and 14 bases at J, with 13 bases in the middle. The CDR3 coding sequence is TGTGCCAGCAGCTTGTTCAGAGGGATGGAGTTCTTC. Protein sequence: CASSLFRGMEFF.

The rearrangement links TRBV15 to TRBJ2-7; D may be TRBD2 (6 bases). Germline CDR1 and CDR2: LNHNV and YYDKDF (reference sequence). The CDR3 has 16 amino acids. V lost 0 bases to trimming and J lost 2 bases, with 14 bases between them. The CDR3 nucleotides read TGTGCCACCAGCAGAGATTGGGGGGACGGGGCCTACGAGCAGTACTTC. This translates into CATSRDWGDGAYEQYF.

J is TRBJ2-7 and V is TRBV18; the match to TRBD2 covers 11 bases. Trimming cost V 8 bases and J 6 bases; bases outside gene matches: 9. In germline, CDR1 is KGHSH, CDR2 LQKENI. The CDR3 has 14 residues. The CDR3 reads CASAMTSGIVEQYF. In DNA form, the CDR3 reads TGTGCCAGCGCTATGACTAGCGGGATTGTCGAGCAGTACTTC.

V gene TRBV29-1 combines with J gene TRBJ2-1; D is uncertain. Trimming took 4 bases from V and 2 from J, leaving 18 bases between them. The CDR3 length is 16 residues. Germline V gives CDR1 SQVTM, CDR2 ANQGSEA. CDR3 coding DNA: TGCAGCGTTGCGAGACCGCCCTTTACCGCCTACAATGAGCAGTTCTTC. This gives the protein CSVARPPFTAYNEQFF.

The chain employs TRBV14 and TRBJ1-1; TRBD1 might be the D (5 bases). CDR1 SGHDN and CDR2 FVKESK come from the germline V gene. The length of the CDR3 is 15 residues. The V end lost 4 bases, the J end lost 3 bases, and 15 bases lay between the germline ends. The CDR3 spells CASSRIGGYDTEAFF. The CDR3 DNA reads TGTGCCAGCAGCCGTATTGGGGGTTATGACACTGAAGCTTTCTTT.

The chain's CDR3 is CASSSFSSGNTIYF. The CDR3 DNA reads TGTGCCAGCAGCTCATTCTCCTCTGGAAACACCATATATTTT. V gene TRBV5-4 combines with J gene TRBJ1-3; D is unclear. The CDR3 is 14 residues long. Trimming left V 3 bases short and J 0 bases short, with 7 bases between. Germline CDR1 reads SGHNT; CDR2 reads YYREEE (reference sequence).

This clone is deemed medium-sized. Different DNA sequences within this sample yield the same CDR3. The chain couples TRBV5-6 to TRBJ2-3; D is ambiguous. V gave up 4 bases and J gave up 0 bases, with 6 bases separating them. The CDR3 length is 13 residues. Germline V CDR1 and CDR2: SGHDT, YYEEEE. The CDR3 here is CASSPPSTDTQYF. In nucleotides, the CDR3 is TGTGCCAGCAGCCCGCCTAGCACAGATACGCAGTATTTT. The whole variable domain, remainder taken from reference TRBV5-6 and TRBJ2-3, is DAGVTQSPTHLIKTRGQQVTLRCSPKSGHDTVSWYQQALGQGPQFIFQYYEEEERQRGNFPDRFSGHQFPNYSSELNVNALLLGDSALYLCASSPPSTDTQYFGPGTRLTVL.

The chain joins TRBV28 to TRBJ1-2; D possibly corresponds to TRBD1 (5 bases). This CDR3 is 15 amino acids long. In germline, CDR1 is MDHEN, CDR2 SYDVKM. Trimming cost V 4 bases and J 1 base, with 13 bases left between them. CDR3 loop: CASSSQGVGNYGYTF. The CDR3 DNA follows: TGTGCCAGCAGTTCCCAAGGGGTTGGTAACTATGGCTACACCTTC.

This clone was seen once. The junction does not match germline at one end; this may be a read error. The CDR3 here is CASSQDQGSSYKQYF. The CDR3 DNA reads TGTGCCAGCAGCCAAGATCAAGGGAGCTCCTACAAGCAGTACTTC. The chain links TRBV4-2 to TRBJ2-7; possible D gene TRBD2, 5 bases. This CDR3 region has 15 residues. CDR1 and CDR2 (germline): LGHNA, YNFKEQ.

This chain uses TRBV7-8 with TRBJ2-7; D unresolved. Looked up from germline, CDR1 is SGHVS and CDR2 is FQNEAQ. V gave up 3 bases and J gave up 3 bases, with 15 bases separating them. The CDR3 sequence is 15 residues long. CDR3 residues: CASSFGWSEDYEQYF. The CDR3 DNA reads as TGTGCCAGCAGCTTCGGGTGGTCTGAGGACTACGAGCAGTACTTC.

This clone was counted a single time. This chain connects TRBV5-6 to TRBJ1-4; D unresolved. The germline V and J ends were trimmed by 0 bases and 4 bases, with 13 bases remaining between them. CDR1 is SGHDT and CDR2 is YYEEEE in the germline V gene. The length of the CDR3 is 16 residues. CDR3 residues: CASSLGRPTFNEKLFF. Written as DNA, the CDR3 is TGTGCCAGCAGCTTGGGGCGGCCCACATTTAATGAAAAACTGTTTTTT.

The rearrangement uses TRBV6-4 and TRBJ1-1, with D perhaps TRBD1 (5 bases). Germline-derived CDR1 and CDR2 are MRHNA and SNTAGT. Trimming took off 5 bases at V and 5 bases at J, with 18 bases between the two ends. The CDR3 covers 15 residues. CDR3 nucleotides: TGTGCCAGCAGTCGTGGGGCAGGGCCAGGAACTGAAGCTTTCTTT. It translates to CASSRGAGPGTEAFF.

The rearrangement joins TRBV27 to TRBJ2-7; D gene ambiguous. V was clipped by 7 bases and J by 0 bases, with 13 bases between them. Per germline, CDR1 MNHEY and CDR2 SMNVEV (reference sequence). CDR3 length: 14 amino acids. The CDR3: CASKLTTNSYEQYF. The CDR3 coding sequence is TGTGCCAGCAAGCTAACCACCAACTCCTACGAGCAGTACTTC.

This rearrangement joins TRBV5-1 to TRBJ2-7, with TRBD1 matching over 9 bases. V shed 7 bases, J shed 8 bases, and the junction held 10 bases outside the gene matches. The CDR3 loop spans 13 amino acids. The germline V gene encodes CDR1 SGHRS and CDR2 YFSETQ. Here the CDR3 reads CASGATGGPQQYF. The CDR3 DNA reads TGCGCCAGCGGAGCGACAGGGGGGCCTCAGCAGTACTTC.

The chain joins TRBV5-4 to TRBJ2-6, with 7 bases identical to TRBD2. V was clipped by 4 bases and J by 0 bases; unmatched bases: 10. Germline assignment: CDR1 SGHNT and CDR2 YYREEE (reference sequence). The CDR3 consists of 18 residues. Here the CDR3 DNA reads TGTGCCAGCAGCCGCGGGACTATTGAAAACTCTGGGGCCAACGTCCTGACTTTC. This gives the protein CASSRGTIENSGANVLTF.

The chain uses TRBV5-6 and TRBJ1-1, with D uncertain. CDR3 length equals 12 residues. CDR1 and CDR2 from the germline V gene are SGHDT and YYEEEE. V was cut by 0 bases and J by 2 bases, with 2 bases left in between. Here the CDR3 DNA reads TGTGCCAGCAGCTTGGATAACACTGAAGCTTTCTTT. This translates into CASSLDNTEAFF.

This clone was observed a handful of times. The V gene is TRBV21-1, the J gene TRBJ2-2. TRBV21-1 has pseudogene status. The CDR3 totals 14 residues. DNA of the CDR3: TGTGCCAGCAGCAAAGCGGAGAACACCGGGGAGCTGTTTTTT. Protein: CASSKAENTGELFF.

This chain joins TRBV5-6 and TRBJ2-5; D gene unclear. Germline CDR1 SGHDT, CDR2 YYEEEE. V gave up 2 bases and J gave up 0 bases, with 14 bases separating them. This CDR3 has 16 amino acids. CDR3 amino acids: CASSFLRTSYQETQYF. Written as DNA, the CDR3 is TGTGCCAGCAGCTTCTTACGCACGTCGTACCAAGAGACCCAGTACTTC.

This chain links TRBV6-5 with TRBJ2-7, with D tentatively TRBD1 (6 bases). V lost 6 bases and J lost 3, with 18 bases in between. This CDR3 is built from 15 residues. Germline V gene data show CDR1 as MNHEY and CDR2 as SVGAGI. CDR3 protein: CASRQWRQVFYEQYF. Here the CDR3 DNA reads TGTGCCAGCAGGCAATGGAGACAGGTATTCTACGAGCAGTACTTC.

This chain connects TRBV10-1 to TRBJ1-2; 7 nucleotides line up with TRBD1. The CDR3 is 13 residues long. With 5 bases clipped from V and 4 bases from J, the junction kept 4 bases outside the gene matches. CDR1 and CDR2 (germline): WNHNN, SYGVQD (reference sequence). The CDR3 loop reads CASSRNRGYGYTF. The CDR3 DNA reads TGCGCCAGCAGTAGGAACAGGGGCTATGGCTACACCTTC.

The genes are TRBV2 and TRBJ2-2; D remains ambiguous. Germline CDR1 reads SNHLY; CDR2 reads FYNNEI. The CDR3 runs 14 residues. V lost 4 bases, J lost 2 bases, and 8 bases lay in between. The CDR3 protein is CASSVAVNTGELFF. CDR3 nucleotide sequence: TGTGCCAGCAGTGTCGCTGTTAACACCGGGGAGCTGTTTTTT.

CDR3 DNA sequence: TGCGCCAGCAGTGAGTATATGAACACTGAAGCTTTCTTT. Translating gives CASSEYMNTEAFF. This chain joins TRBV5-1 and TRBJ1-1, with D uncertain. CDR1 is SGHRS and CDR2 is YFSETQ in the germline V gene. The V end lost 5 bases, the J end lost 0 bases, and 8 bases lay between the germline ends. The CDR3 has 13 amino acids.

The CDR3 here is CASRTEKRTEAFF. The CDR3 DNA sequence: TGTGCCAGCAGGACAGAAAAGAGAACTGAAGCTTTCTTT. The V call is TRBV2, the J call TRBJ1-1; maybe TRBD1 (5 bases). The V and J ends lost 6 bases and 5 bases respectively, with 13 bases between them. Germline V lookup: CDR1 SNHLY, CDR2 FYNNEI. The CDR3 is 13 amino acids.

The rearrangement joins TRBV25-1 to TRBJ2-5; 10 bases are shared with TRBD1. The end of the DNA aligns better with TRBJ2-7, so the J call may be wrong. CDR3 length: 13 amino acids. Germline CDR1 and CDR2: MGHDK and SYGVNS. The CDR3 protein is CASGPGQGSEQYF. CDR3 nucleotides: TGTGCCAGCGGGCCGGGACAGGGGAGCGAGCAGTACTTC.

This chain uses TRBV19 with TRBJ1-2; tentative D call: TRBD1 (5 bases). CDR1 and CDR2 from the germline V gene are LNHDA and SQIVND (reference sequence). The CDR3 loop spans 15 amino acids. V lost 4 bases and J 2 bases, leaving 14 bases between the germline ends. CDR3 nucleotides: TGTGCCAGTAGTAGTTGGAGGGACTTCAACTATGGCTACACCTTC. It is translated as CASSSWRDFNYGYTF.

This chain uses TRBV10-2 with TRBJ1-5, with D uncertain. V was trimmed by 3 bases and J by 4 bases, leaving 7 bases between them. This CDR3 has 13 residues. CDR1 WSHSY and CDR2 SAAADI come from the germline V gene. The chain's CDR3 is CASSDNVNQPQHF. Written as DNA, the CDR3 is TGCGCCAGCAGTGACAACGTTAATCAGCCCCAGCATTTT.

This sequence joins TRBV19 and TRBJ1-3; TRBD1 agrees at 7 bases. With 7 bases clipped from V and 0 bases from J, the junction kept 3 bases outside the gene matches. The length of the CDR3 is 14 residues. Per germline, CDR1 LNHDA and CDR2 SQIVND (reference sequence). This CDR3 is CASTTGSSGNTIYF. DNA for the CDR3: TGTGCCAGTACGACAGGGAGCTCTGGAAACACCATATATTTT.